One sample yielded the 12 T cell receptor beta chains listed below, sequenced in a study of OX40 agonist ivuxolimab in advanced cancers. Repertoires were generated with immunoSEQ multiplex PCR, while TCRdb's copy carries only in-frame clones and drops some. The sample yields 75,000 to 90,000 clones, around nine tenths seen once. The sample here was CD4+ or CD8+ T cells sorted from blood, taken in a trial of the OX40 agonist ivuxolimab. All receptors derive from an adult with an advanced solid tumor such as melanoma, head and neck, liver or kidney cancer.

This chain links TRBV5-1 with TRBJ2-2; TRBD2 might be the D (5 bases). The CDR3 runs to 15 residues. Trimming took 1 base from V and 0 from J, leaving 7 bases between them. In germline, CDR1 is SGHRS, CDR2 YFSETQ. CDR3 bases: TGCGCCAGCAGCTTGAAGGACTCGAACACCGGGGAGCTGTTTTTT. This encodes CASSLKDSNTGELFF.

V usage is TRBV13 and J usage is TRBJ1-2; D is uncertain. V lost 0 bases and J 6 bases, leaving 11 bases between the germline ends. The CDR3 is made up of 14 amino acids. CDR1 and CDR2 (germline): PRHDT, FYEKMQ (reference sequence). Here the CDR3 DNA reads TGTGCCAGCAGCTTAGGCCGGAAGGCCCATGGCTACACCTTC. It codes for CASSLGRKAHGYTF.

The chain uses TRBV30 and TRBJ2-2; the D is unclear. V was cut by 6 bases and J by 0 bases, with 5 bases left in between. The CDR3 is 12 amino acids. CDR1 is GTSNPN, CDR2 SVGIG, per germline (reference sequence). The CDR3: CACGPNTGELFF. In DNA, the CDR3 is TGTGCCTGCGGGCCGAACACCGGGGAGCTGTTTTTT.

The chain joins TRBV9 to TRBJ2-1, with 8 bases fitting TRBD2. CDR1 is SGDLS, CDR2 YYNGEE, per germline. The CDR3 runs to 18 residues. V was pared by 1 base and J by 2 bases, with 11 bases of the junction left unmatched. This CDR3 is CASSVTNPPGGAYNEQFF. Written as DNA, the CDR3 is TGTGCCAGCAGCGTAACTAATCCTCCGGGGGGGGCCTACAATGAGCAGTTCTTC.

The chain has TRBV9 and TRBJ1-2; D possibly corresponds to TRBD1 (6 bases). Between the trimmed V and J ends, which lost 3 bases and 4 bases, there was a span of 16 bases. The CDR3 runs 15 residues. The V gene's germline CDR1 is SGDLS and CDR2 YYNGEE. The CDR3 is CASSGLTSGVYGYTF. The DNA for the CDR3 is TGTGCCAGCAGCGGCCTCACATCAGGGGTCTATGGCTACACCTTC.

This chain joins TRBV9 and TRBJ1-2; D perhaps matches TRBD1 (6 bases). Germline V gene lookup returns CDR1 SGDLS and CDR2 YYNGEE. The CDR3 length is 14 residues. Trimming left V 3 bases short and J 8 bases short, with 17 bases between. In DNA form, the CDR3 reads TGTGCCAGCAGCGCCCTAGGCAGGGGTCAAGGCTACACCTTC. This translates into CASSALGRGQGYTF.

This clone was found once. The V call is TRBV25-1, the J call TRBJ2-3; D is undetermined. The V and J ends lost 1 base and 2 bases respectively, with 10 bases between them. The CDR3 spans 15 residues. Germline V gives CDR1 MGHDK, CDR2 SYGVNS. CDR3 nucleotides: TGTGCCAGCAGTGAATCATTAGCTGTCACAGATACGCAGTATTTT. This codes for CASSESLAVTDTQYF.

Details on this clone: A much larger clone lies one base from this, so it may be a read error. Other nucleotide sequences from this sample produce the same CDR3. V and J are TRBV7-9 and TRBJ1-2; 8 bases align to TRBD1. The CDR3 runs to 13 residues. The ends lost 1 base at V and 5 bases at J; junction bases unmatched: 0. In germline, CDR1 is SEHNR, CDR2 FQNEAQ (reference sequence). In nucleotides, the CDR3 is TGTGCCAGCAGCTTAGGACAGGGGTATGGCTACACCTTC. It yields the protein CASSLGQGYGYTF.

This clone has a handful of counts. The chain uses TRBV5-1 and TRBJ2-1; 12 bases align to TRBD2. The CDR3 totals 17 residues. CDR1 is SGHRS, CDR2 YFSETQ, per germline. V lost 3 bases, J lost 4 bases, and 8 bases stayed unmatched. CDR3 in DNA: TGCGCCAGCAGCTCAGGGACTAGCGGGCTTATGTACAATGAGCAGTTCTTC. As protein: CASSSGTSGLMYNEQFF.

The CDR3 nucleotides are TGTGCCAGCAGCTTAGGAGCGGGAGGGTCAGATACGCAGTATTTT. Encoded protein: CASSLGAGGSDTQYF. The chain combines TRBV11-2 with TRBJ2-3; 10 bases fit TRBD2. CDR1 is SGHAT and CDR2 is FQNNGV in the germline V gene. The CDR3 has 15 residues. Trimming removed 1 base from V and 4 bases from J; junction bases left unmatched: 2.

This clone was recorded only once. The chain couples TRBV4-1 to TRBJ1-1; D is perhaps TRBD1 (6 bases). The CDR3 is 15 amino acids. Per germline, CDR1 MGHRA and CDR2 YSYEKL. Trimming cost V 0 bases and J 11 bases, with 19 bases left between them. This CDR3 is CASSQDRLNPGDAFF. The CDR3 DNA reads as TGCGCCAGCAGCCAAGATAGGTTAAATCCAGGGGACGCTTTCTTT.

The chain combines TRBV30 with TRBJ1-1, with 8 positions matching TRBD1. Germline CDR1 is GTSNPN and CDR2 is SVGIG (reference sequence). V was clipped by 5 bases and J by 4 bases; unmatched bases: 9. The CDR3 has 14 amino acids. DNA of the CDR3: TGTGCCTGGGACCCCAGGGGGCGCGGCACTGAAGCTTTCTTT. Amino acid sequence: CAWDPRGRGTEAFF.